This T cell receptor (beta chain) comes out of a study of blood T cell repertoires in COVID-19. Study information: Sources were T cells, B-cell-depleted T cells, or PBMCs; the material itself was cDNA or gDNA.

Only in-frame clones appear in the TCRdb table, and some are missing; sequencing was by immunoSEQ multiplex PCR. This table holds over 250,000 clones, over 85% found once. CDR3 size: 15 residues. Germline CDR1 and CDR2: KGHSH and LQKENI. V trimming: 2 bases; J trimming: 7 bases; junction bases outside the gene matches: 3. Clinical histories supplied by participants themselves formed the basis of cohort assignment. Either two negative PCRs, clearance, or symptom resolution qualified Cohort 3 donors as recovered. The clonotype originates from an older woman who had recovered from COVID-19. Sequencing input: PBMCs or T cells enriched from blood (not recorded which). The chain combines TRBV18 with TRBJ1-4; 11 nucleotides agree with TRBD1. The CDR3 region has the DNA TGTGCCAGCTCACCAACCGGGACAGGGGGTGAAAAACTGTTTTTT. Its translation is CASSPTGTGGEKLFF. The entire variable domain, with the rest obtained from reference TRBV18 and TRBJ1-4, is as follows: NAGVMQNPRHLVRRRGQEARLRCSPMKGHSHVYWYRQLPEEGLKFMVYLQKENIIDESGMPKERFSAEFPKEGPSILRIQQVVRGDSAAYFCASSPTGTGGEKLFFGSGTQLSVL.